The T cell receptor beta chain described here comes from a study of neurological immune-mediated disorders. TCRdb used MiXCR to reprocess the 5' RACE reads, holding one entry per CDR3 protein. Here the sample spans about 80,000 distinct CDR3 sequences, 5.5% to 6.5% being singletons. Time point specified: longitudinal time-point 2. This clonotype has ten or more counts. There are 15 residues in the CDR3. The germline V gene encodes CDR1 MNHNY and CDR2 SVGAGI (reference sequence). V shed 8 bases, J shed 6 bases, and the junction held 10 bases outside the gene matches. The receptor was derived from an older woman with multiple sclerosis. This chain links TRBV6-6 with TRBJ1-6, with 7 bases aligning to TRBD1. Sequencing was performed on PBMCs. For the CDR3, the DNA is TGTGCCAGCTTAGACAGGGCATTGAGTAATTCACCCCTCCACTTT. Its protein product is CASLDRALSNSPLHF.